This passage covers 14 T cell receptor beta chains from one sample sequenced in a study of cytomegalovirus exposure and HLA in healthy donors. Repertoires were generated with immunoSEQ multiplex PCR, while TCRdb's copy carries only in-frame clones and drops some. Of about 120,000 clones in the sample, 85% to 90% are singletons; the top ten hold under 2.5%. Material: PBMCs. The receptor set was obtained from a woman in her twenties or thirties in good health and CMV-seronegative.

V gene TRBV19 combines with J gene TRBJ1-5; no clear D gene. The ends were cut back, 5 bases at V and 6 bases at J, with 14 bases in the middle. The germline V gene encodes CDR1 LNHDA and CDR2 SQIVND (reference sequence). CDR3 length: 14 amino acids. This CDR3 reads CASSPREGPQPQHF. The DNA of the CDR3 is TGTGCCAGTAGTCCTCGGGAAGGGCCTCAGCCCCAGCATTTT.

The chain uses TRBV5-1 and TRBJ2-2; TRBD1 aligns across 10 bases. The J segment lost 5 bases and the V segment lost 4 bases, leaving 5 bases of the junction unmatched. Looked up from germline, CDR1 is SGHRS and CDR2 is YFSETQ. CDR3 length: 15 residues. The CDR3 bases are TGCGCCAGCAGCACCGGACAGGGGGGAACCGGGGAGCTGTTTTTT. It codes for CASSTGQGGTGELFF.

V gene TRBV18 combines with J gene TRBJ2-7; D unclear. This CDR3 has 14 residues. V lost 3 bases, J lost 4 bases, and 13 bases lay in between. Germline V gene lookup returns CDR1 KGHSH and CDR2 LQKENI. For the CDR3, the DNA is TGTGCCAGCTCACCGGCACGAGGAATATACGAGCAGTACTTC. The encoded protein is CASSPARGIYEQYF.

The genes are TRBV29-1 and TRBJ1-1; tentative D call: TRBD1 (5 bases). The germline CDR1 and CDR2 sequences are SQVTM and ANQGSEA. The CDR3 runs to 14 residues. Trimming removed 0 bases from V and 4 bases from J, with 12 bases in between. The CDR3 nucleotides are TGCAGCGTTGAAGAGGACCGTAGGGGCACTGAAGCTTTCTTT. Translated, it gives CSVEEDRRGTEAFF.

This chain connects TRBV19 to TRBJ1-1, with 9 bases that match TRBD1. The CDR3 contains 17 residues. Germline trimming cut 4 bases from V and 1 base from J; bases unmatched to any gene: 10. Germline-derived CDR1 and CDR2 are LNHDA and SQIVND (reference sequence). CDR3: CASSTSRTGDENTEAFF. The CDR3 bases are TGTGCCAGTAGTACCTCGCGGACAGGGGATGAGAACACTGAAGCTTTCTTT.

This chain links TRBV6-6 with TRBJ2-2, with TRBD2 identical over 11 bases. This CDR3 spans 16 amino acids. From germline, CDR1 is MNHNY and CDR2 SVGAGI (reference sequence). V lost 6 bases to trimming and J lost 1 base; unmatched junction nucleotides: 4. As DNA, the CDR3 is TGTGCCAGCAGCCTTAGCGGGGGGGAGAACACCGGGGAGCTGTTTTTT. Amino acids: CASSLSGGENTGELFF.

This rearrangement joins TRBV30 to TRBJ2-6; 14 bases align to TRBD2. V lost 5 bases and J lost 0; bases outside the gene matches: 3. The CDR3 loop spans 17 amino acids. Germline values: CDR1 GTSNPN, CDR2 SVGIG (reference sequence). The CDR3 sequence is CAWQGTSGGSGANVLTF. The CDR3 nucleotides are TGTGCCTGGCAAGGGACTAGCGGGGGCTCTGGGGCCAACGTCCTGACTTTC.

The chain carries TRBV16 and TRBJ2-7; 7 bases are shared with TRBD1. Germline CDR1 reads KGHSY; CDR2 reads FQNENV. V lost 0 bases to trimming and J lost 6 bases; unmatched junction nucleotides: 8. The CDR3 is 15 residues long. The CDR3 sequence is CASSQSLGAGGEQYF. The CDR3 nucleotides are TGTGCCAGCAGCCAATCGCTGGGGGCAGGGGGCGAGCAGTACTTC.

This clone was picked up many times. V and J are TRBV5-1 and TRBJ1-2, with D perhaps matching TRBD1 (6 bases). V dropped 3 bases and J dropped 4 bases, with 13 bases sitting between them. CDR3 length: 14 residues. Germline-derived CDR1 and CDR2 are SGHRS and YFSETQ. This CDR3 reads CASSSRTESYGYTF. In nucleotides, the CDR3 is TGCGCCAGCAGCTCGCGGACAGAGTCCTATGGCTACACCTTC.

This clone was seen once. The chain carries TRBV7-9 and TRBJ2-5, with 9 nucleotides matching TRBD2. The junction had 0 bases not matched to a gene; V was cut back by 2 bases and J by 5 bases. Germline values: CDR1 SEHNR, CDR2 FQNEAQ (reference sequence). The CDR3 runs 13 residues. Written as DNA, the CDR3 is TGTGCCAGCAGCTTAAGCGGGGGGGAGACCCAGTACTTC. This translates into CASSLSGGETQYF.

Only one count was recorded for this clone. The chain links TRBV10-3 to TRBJ2-7, with D possibly matching TRBD2 (5 bases). The V gene lost 0 bases and the J gene lost 6 bases, with 24 bases spanning the gap. Germline CDR1 ENHRY, CDR2 SYGVKD. This CDR3 contains 18 residues. CDR3 amino acids: CAISESTPASPYEGEQYF. CDR3 coding DNA: TGTGCCATCAGTGAGTCGACTCCGGCTAGCCCATATGAGGGCGAGCAGTACTTC.

V and J are TRBV5-1 and TRBJ1-3; TRBD1 matches at 7 bases. The CDR3 is made up of 15 amino acids. J was trimmed by 4 bases and V by 3 bases; bases with no gene match: 7. From germline, CDR1 is SGHRS and CDR2 YFSETQ. CDR3 bases: TGCGCCAGCAGCTATTCACAGGGGACGGGAAACACCATATATTTT. Protein: CASSYSQGTGNTIYF.

V usage is TRBV4-2 and J usage is TRBJ2-5, with D tentatively TRBD1 (5 bases). CDR3 length equals 17 residues. The germline V gene has CDR1 LGHNA and CDR2 YNFKEQ. V dropped 1 base and J dropped 3 bases, with 18 bases sitting between them. The CDR3 DNA reads TGTGCCAGCAGCCAAGGTTTAGACAGAGGCCTGGAAGAGACCCAGTACTTC. Translation gives CASSQGLDRGLEETQYF.

V usage is TRBV11-3 and J usage is TRBJ2-5, with TRBD2 matching over 12 bases. The germline CDR1 and CDR2 sequences are SGHNT and YENEEA. The length of the CDR3 is 19 residues. Unmatched junction bases numbered 14, after V lost 5 bases and J lost 1 base. In DNA, the CDR3 is TGTGCCAGCAGCCTTCAAACTGCACTAGCGGGGGGTATCCAAGAGACCCAGTACTTC. Translation gives CASSLQTALAGGIQETQYF.